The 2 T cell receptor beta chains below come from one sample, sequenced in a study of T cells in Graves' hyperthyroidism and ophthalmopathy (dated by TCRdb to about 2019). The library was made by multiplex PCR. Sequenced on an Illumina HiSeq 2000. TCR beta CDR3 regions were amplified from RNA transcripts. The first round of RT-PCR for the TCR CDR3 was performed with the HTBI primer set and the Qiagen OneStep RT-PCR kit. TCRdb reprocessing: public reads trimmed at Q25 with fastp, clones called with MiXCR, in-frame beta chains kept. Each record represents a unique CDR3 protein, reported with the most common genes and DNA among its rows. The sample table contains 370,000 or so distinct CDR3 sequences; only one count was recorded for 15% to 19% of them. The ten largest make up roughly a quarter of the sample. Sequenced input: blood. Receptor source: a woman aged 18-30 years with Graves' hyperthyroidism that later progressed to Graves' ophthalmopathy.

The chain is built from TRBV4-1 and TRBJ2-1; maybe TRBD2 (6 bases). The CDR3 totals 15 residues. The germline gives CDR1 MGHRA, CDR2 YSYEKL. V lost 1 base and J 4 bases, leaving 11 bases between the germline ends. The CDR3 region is CASSQGSGTYNEQFF. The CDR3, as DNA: TGCGCCAGCAGCCAAGGGTCCGGGACTTACAATGAGCAGTTCTTC.

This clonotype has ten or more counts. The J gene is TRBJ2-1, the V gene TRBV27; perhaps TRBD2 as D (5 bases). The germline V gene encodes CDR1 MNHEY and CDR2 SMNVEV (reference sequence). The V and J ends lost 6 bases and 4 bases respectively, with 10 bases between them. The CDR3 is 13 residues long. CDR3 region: CASSIAPYNEQFF. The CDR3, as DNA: TGTGCCAGCAGCATAGCGCCGTACAATGAGCAGTTCTTC.